This T cell receptor (beta chain) was captured by sequencing in a study of cytomegalovirus exposure and HLA in healthy donors. Points from the study as a whole: Later analysis placed DRB1 highest and HLA-C lowest in TCR association rates, which differed by HLA locus. At a 0.05 false discovery rate, a later analysis found 15,000 to 20,000 TCR beta sequences to be associated with HLA alleles.

The CDR3 is 13 amino acids. Deletions cut 2 bases from V and 5 bases from J, with 9 bases between. Germline V gene sequence: CDR1 ENHRY, CDR2 SYGVKD. Regarding this clone: The antigen remains undetermined.

The PCR ran on 60 Vbeta and 13 Jbeta primers. Repertoires were generated with immunoSEQ multiplex PCR, while TCRdb's copy carries only in-frame clones and drops some. This sample has about 150,000 clones, with nearly 80% found just once. The V and J genes are TRBV10-3 and TRBJ1-2; D remains ambiguous. The sequence derives from a middle-aged woman in good health and CMV-seronegative. Sample: PBMCs. The CDR3 protein is CAISEGLEYGYTF. The DNA for the CDR3 is TGTGCCATCAGTGAGGGGCTCGAATATGGCTACACCTTC.